This TCR beta chain was sequenced in a study of blood T cell repertoires in COVID-19. Across the whole study: Donors in the United States, Italy and Spain gave samples during acute or convalescent COVID-19.

Germline CDR1 SEHNR, CDR2 FQNEAQ (reference sequence). CDR3 length: 18 amino acids. With 5 bases clipped from V and 8 bases from J, the junction kept 16 bases outside the gene matches. Repertoires were generated with immunoSEQ multiplex PCR, while TCRdb's copy carries only in-frame clones and drops some. The top ten hold more than 7.5% of the sample, which has about 330,000 clones, 87% seen once. This clone was counted once. The chain joins TRBV7-9 to TRBJ2-2; 11 bases are a match to TRBD1. This clonotype was obtained from a man aged 25 to 40 with COVID-19, enrolled during active disease. Sample: peripheral blood. The CDR3: CASSPLGGQGASAGELFF. CDR3 nucleotides: TGTGCCAGCAGCCCACTAGGTGGACAGGGGGCTTCCGCTGGGGAGCTGTTTTTT.